Listed below are T cell receptor beta chains from one sample, sequenced in a study of CD8+ T cells in alopecia areata. The assay was immunoSEQ multiplex PCR, and TCRdb's table has in-frame clones only and misses some. The table shows hundreds of thousands of clones, with under 40% occurring only once. The starting material was CD4+ T cells sorted from blood, obtained at week 34, from a patient treated with tofacitinib. The receptors originated from a human donor with alopecia areata. The CDR3 runs from the conserved cysteine through the conserved F or W. D genes are given only for firm matches. The size of a clone is reported for some rows only, either as once, few or many, or as a class for expanded clones.

abundance | j_gene | v_gene | d_gene | CDR3nt | CDR3aa
many | TRBJ2-7 | TRBV7-9 | NA | TGTGCCAGCAGCTTTGTGGGGGGAGGCACCTACGAGCAGTACTTC | CASSFVGGGTYEQYF
NA | TRBJ2-1 | TRBV6-5 | TRBD1 | TGTGCCAGCAGTTATCGGGACAGGAGAGATGAGCAGTTCTTC | CASSYRDRRDEQFF
NA | TRBJ1-5 | TRBV5-1 | NA | TGCGCCAGCAGCTCCACCGGGGGCAATCAGCCCCAGCATTTT | CASSSTGGNQPQHF
few | TRBJ2-1 | TRBV25-1 | NA | TGTGCCAGCAGTGATTCCCGTTGGGGTGAGCAGTTCTTC | CASSDSRWGEQFF
NA | TRBJ2-7 | TRBV18 | NA | TGTGCCAGCTCACCAATCGTCAGCGAGCAGTACTTC | CASSPIVSEQYF
NA | TRBJ1-1 | TRBV29-1 | NA | TGCAGCGTTGATCGGGTACTGAACACTGAAGCTTTCTTT | CSVDRVLNTEAFF
NA | TRBJ1-5 | TRBV30 | TRBD1 | TGTGCCTGGAGTACCCCGACAGGGTTGGGGAATCAGCCCCAGCATTTT | CAWSTPTGLGNQPQHF
few | TRBJ1-2 | TRBV28 | NA | TGTGCCAGCAGTTTGAGTACTCATGGCTACACCTTC | CASSLSTHGYTF
NA | TRBJ2-1 | TRBV30 | TRBD2 | TGTGCCTGGAGTGTACAAACTAGCGGGATCAATGAGCAGTTCTTC | CAWSVQTSGINEQFF
NA | TRBJ1-5 | TRBV30 | NA | TGTGCCTGGGGACGGGGGAGTAGCAATCAGCCCCAGCATTTT | CAWGRGSSNQPQHF
few | TRBJ2-3 | TRBV19 | NA | TGTGCTACAGCCGGCGGAGCAGATACGCAGTATTTT | CATAGGADTQYF
NA | TRBJ1-2 | TRBV27 | NA | TGTGCCAGCAGTTTAATTGGGGGCTATGGCTACACCTTC | CASSLIGGYGYTF
few | TRBJ1-1 | TRBV16 | NA | TGTGCCAGCAGTCAACAGGCGGATTCAACTGAAGCTTTCTTT | CASSQQADSTEAFF
NA | TRBJ1-4 | TRBV23-1 | NA | TGCGCCAGCCACAGCGGGCAGGGGAATGAAAAACTGTTTTTT | CASHSGQGNEKLFF
few | TRBJ2-3 | TRBV7-9 | NA | TGTGCCAGCAGCCTAGAGGCCCCTCATACGCAGTATTTT | CASSLEAPHTQYF
few | TRBJ2-5 | TRBV2 | NA | TGTGCCTCCAACCCGGGAACAGGAGGGGAGACCCAGTACTTC | CASNPGTGGETQYF
NA | TRBJ1-1 | TRBV5-1 | NA | TGCGCCAGCAGCCTAGGACGGATGTACCAATTGAACACTGAAGCTTTCTTT | CASSLGRMYQLNTEAFF
NA | TRBJ1-6 | TRBV9 | TRBD1 | TGTGCCAGCAGCGTATTAGGCAGGGGGGATTCACCCCTCCACTTT | CASSVLGRGDSPLHF
NA | TRBJ2-2 | TRBV4-1 | TRBD1 | TGCGCCAGCAGCCAGCCTCCGGGACAGGGAGGAACCGGGGAGCTGTTTTTT | CASSQPPGQGGTGELFF
few | TRBJ2-7 | TRBV13 | NA | TGTGCCAGCAGCGTCGGGACACCTCCCTACGAGCAGTACTTC | CASSVGTPPYEQYF
NA | TRBJ2-5 | TRBV7-3 | TRBD1 | TGTGCCAGCAGCTTATCCGAGGGGGCCCAAGAGACCCAGTACTTC | CASSLSEGAQETQYF
NA | TRBJ2-1 | TRBV7-9 | NA | TGTGCCAGCAGCGTTAGGGATGAGCAGTTCTTC | CASSVRDEQFF